The 22 T cell receptor delta chains listed next were all sequenced from one sample in a study of gamma-delta T cells after stem cell transplantation. TCRdb called clones from the RT-PCR reads again using CATT. The sample gives about 2,800 delta-chain clones, 3% to 3.5% of which show up once; around 30% is in the top ten. The sample taken for sequencing was gamma-delta T cells. The receptor source for this set is a human donor. It is not recorded whose cells these are; they may come from a transplant donor.

This clone was detected only a few times. The mismatch at residue 3 between this DNA's translation and the TCRdb protein of a much larger clone likely reflects a read error; the protein shown is translated from the DNA. This sequence joins TRDV2 and TRDJ1; 12 bases map to TRDD3. Germline CDR1 GEAIGNYY, CDR2 EKD. The CDR3 contains 16 residues. The CDR3 coding sequence is TGTGCCCGTGACGAACTTACTGGGGGATACTCCGATAAACTCATCTTT. This encodes CARDELTGGYSDKLIF.

Concerning this clone itself: This DNA translates differently at residue 11 from the TCRdb protein, which is that of a much larger clone; a read error is likely, and the protein shown is the DNA's own translation. CDR3: CACDTVTLLGTNTDKLIF. The CDR3 DNA is TGTGCCTGTGACACCGTAACCCTACTGGGGACCAACACCGATAAACTCATCTTT. J is TRDJ1 and V is TRDV2; TRDD3 aligns across 7 bases. The CDR3 is made up of 18 amino acids. Per the germline V gene, CDR1 is GEAIGNYY and CDR2 is EKD. V was pared by 0 bases and J by 0 bases, with 12 bases of the junction left unmatched.

This clone is classed as large. Other nucleotide sequences in the sample specify the same CDR3. The V gene is TRDV2, the J gene TRDJ1; TRDD3 matches 10 bases. Unmatched junction bases numbered 6, after V lost 3 bases and J lost 3 bases. CDR3 length: 15 amino acids. CDR1 and CDR2 from the germline V gene are GEAIGNYY and EKD. The CDR3 DNA sequence: TGTGCCTGTGACCCCTGGGGGATATCGGCCGATAAACTCATCTTT. Its protein is CACDPWGISADKLIF.

This clone is medium-sized by share. The chain recombines TRDV2 with TRDJ1, with 7 bases lining up with TRDD3. CDR1 GEAIGNYY and CDR2 EKD come from the germline V gene. Trimming at V came to 3 bases and at J to 1 base, leaving 4 bases not matched to a gene. This CDR3 comprises 14 residues. The CDR3 DNA is TGTGCCTGTGACTTGCTGGGGGCCACCGATAAACTCATCTTT. Protein: CACDLLGATDKLIF.

This clone is classed as medium-sized. This CDR3 is also generated by other DNA sequences in the sample. The V and J genes are TRDV2 and TRDJ3, with 12 nucleotides matching TRDD3. V trimming: 3 bases; J trimming: 0 bases; junction bases outside the gene matches: 2. This CDR3 region has 18 residues. Germline CDR1 and CDR2: GEAIGNYY and EKD. The CDR3 loop is CACDAGGYDSWDTRQMFF. In DNA, the CDR3 is TGTGCCTGTGACGCTGGGGGATACGACTCCTGGGACACCCGACAGATGTTTTTC.

This clone turned up a few times. The translation of this DNA and the TCRdb protein of a much larger clone differ at residue 8, probably owing to a read error; the protein shown here is translated from the DNA. CDR3 amino acids: CACDPVLRDRSYTDKLIF. The CDR3, as DNA: TGTGCCTGTGACCCCGTACTGAGGGATCGATCGTACACCGATAAACTCATCTTT. The chain couples TRDV2 to TRDJ1; D possibly corresponds to TRDD3 (5 bases). Per germline, CDR1 GEAIGNYY and CDR2 EKD. Trimming left V 3 bases short and J 0 bases short, with 22 bases between. The CDR3 consists of 18 residues.

As to this clone: This DNA's translation differs at residue 3 from TCRdb's protein, which comes from a much larger clone; a read error is likely, and the protein shown is translated from the DNA. V and J are TRDV2 and TRDJ1; 9 bases align to TRDD3. CDR1 and CDR2 (germline): GEAIGNYY, EKD. The CDR3 sequence is 16 residues long. CDR3 nucleotide sequence: TGTGCCGGTGACACGCTGGGGGATGGGAACACCGATAAACTCATCTTT. This translates into CAGDTLGDGNTDKLIF.

With respect to this clone: A junction boundary mismatches the germline segment, possibly from a read error. At the DNA level, this CDR3 is encoded by other sequences in the same sample as well. The chain couples TRDV2 to TRDJ1; 7 bases match TRDD3. Germline assignment: CDR1 GEAIGNYY and CDR2 EKD. The CDR3 spans 16 residues. The CDR3 DNA sequence: TGTGCCTGCGACACTCTGGGGGCCCACTACACCGATAAGCTCATCTTT. Protein: CACDTLGAHYTDKLIF.

This clone is large by share. This specimen includes other DNA sequences encoding the same CDR3. The J gene is TRDJ2, the V gene TRDV2, with 8 bases matching TRDD3. This CDR3 spans 15 amino acids. The ends lost 3 bases at V and 6 bases at J; junction bases unmatched: 8. Germline V gives CDR1 GEAIGNYY, CDR2 EKD. The CDR3 sequence: CACDSVLGGSAQLFF. CDR3 sequence (DNA): TGTGCCTGTGACTCCGTACTGGGGGGGTCAGCACAACTCTTCTTT.

This clone has only a few counts. A clone one base away is much larger, so this may be a read error. The chain joins TRDV2 to TRDJ1, with TRDD3 matching over 13 bases. The ends lost 0 bases at V and 2 bases at J; junction bases unmatched: 11. Germline V lookup: CDR1 GEAIGNYY, CDR2 EKD. The CDR3 contains 19 residues. CDR3 nucleotide sequence: TGTGCCTGTGACACCGTCAAGGCAACTGGGGGATACGCGACCGATAAACTCATCTTT. Protein: CACDTVKATGGYATDKLIF.

Of note for this clone: This probably arose from a read error, given a far larger clone one base away. Different DNA sequences within this sample yield the same CDR3. The chain is built from TRDV2 and TRDJ1, with D hard to call. V was shortened by 3 bases and J by 0 bases, with 16 bases between the two germline ends. The CDR3 sequence is 16 residues long. Germline V CDR1 and CDR2: GEAIGNYY, EKD. The DNA of the CDR3 is TGTGCCTGTGACCTGCTTACGGGGCCCTACACCGATAAACTCATCTTT. Encoded protein: CACDLLTGPYTDKLIF.

Comment on this clone: This DNA's translation differs at residue 8 from TCRdb's protein, which comes from a much larger clone; a read error is likely, and the protein shown is translated from the DNA. The chain joins TRDV2 to TRDJ1; 7 nucleotides align to TRDD3. Germline V CDR1 and CDR2: GEAIGNYY, EKD. Germline trimming cut 0 bases from V and 0 bases from J; bases unmatched to any gene: 12. This CDR3 has 18 amino acids. CDR3 protein: CACDTVTPLGINTDKLIF. The CDR3 DNA follows: TGTGCCTGTGACACCGTAACCCCACTGGGGATCAACACCGATAAACTCATCTTT.

Turning to this clone: A far larger clone is a single base away, which makes a read error likely. Other DNA variants within this sample encode the same CDR3. The J gene is TRDJ3, the V gene TRDV2, with 12 nucleotides matching TRDD3. Trimming at V came to 2 bases and at J to 0 bases, leaving 13 bases not matched to a gene. This CDR3 has 22 residues. The germline V gene encodes CDR1 GEAIGNYY and CDR2 EKD. The CDR3 bases are TGTGCCTGTGACAGAGTACTGGGGGATACTGATAAAAGCTCCTGGGACACCCGACAGATGTTTTTC. Its translation is CACDRVLGDTDKSSWDTRQMFF.

This clone ranks as medium-sized. In the same sample, other DNA sequences code for this CDR3. The chain has TRDV2 and TRDJ1; TRDD3 matches at 12 bases. V gave up 0 bases and J gave up 2 bases; unmatched junction bases: 21. This CDR3 spans 22 amino acids. The germline V gene encodes CDR1 GEAIGNYY and CDR2 EKD. CDR3 DNA: TGTGCCTGTGACACCGTACGGCCGGGCTCCTCCTCACTGGGGGATACTACCGATAAACTCATCTTT. Protein sequence: CACDTVRPGSSSLGDTTDKLIF.

This clone appeared a few times. A single base is all that separates this from a far larger clone, so a read error is likely. Here the CDR3 reads CARDRLGELNTDKLIF. The CDR3 coding sequence is TGTGCCCGTGACCGACTGGGGGAACTGAACACCGATAAACTCATCTTT. The chain uses TRDV2 and TRDJ1, with TRDD3 matching 9 bases. Germline V gene sequence: CDR1 GEAIGNYY, CDR2 EKD. CDR3 length: 16 residues.

About this clone itself: Given a far larger clone just one base away, this is likely a sequencing read error. Other DNA variants within this sample encode the same CDR3. This rearrangement joins TRDV2 to TRDJ3, with 11 nucleotides matching TRDD3. The CDR3 extends over 22 amino acids. Unmatched junction bases numbered 14, after V lost 2 bases and J lost 0 bases. CDR1 GEAIGNYY and CDR2 EKD come from the germline V gene. The CDR3 spells CACDRVLGDTDKSSWDTRQMFF. CDR3 in DNA: TGTGCCTGTGACAGAGTGCTGGGGGATACCGATAAAAGCTCCTGGGACACCCGACAGATGTTTTTC.

For this clone: TCRdb attributes to this sequence the protein of a much larger clone, which differs from the DNA translation at residue 4; a read error is likely, and the protein displayed is translated from the DNA. The chain combines TRDV2 with TRDJ3; D possibly corresponds to TRDD3 (5 bases). The V gene's germline CDR1 is GEAIGNYY and CDR2 EKD. This CDR3 has 18 amino acids. CDR3 in DNA: TGTGCCTGTGGCACCGGGGGGTCCGTTACCTGGGACACCCGACAGATGTTTTTC. Translating it yields CACGTGGSVTWDTRQMFF.

This clone has just a few counts. Since a far larger clone is one base different, this is likely a read error. The rearrangement uses TRDV2 and TRDJ1, with 8 bases identical to TRDD3. In germline, CDR1 is GEAIGNYY, CDR2 EKD. The length of the CDR3 is 21 residues. The DNA for the CDR3 is TGTGCCTGTGACACCGTTGCCGATTTCTCCCGTACTGGGGGTCCGGCTAGTAAACTCACCTTT. It codes for CACDTVADFSRTGGPASKLTF.

With regard to this clone: One base away lies a much larger clone, so this may be a sequencing read error. Within the sample, other DNA sequences also encode this same CDR3. V and J are TRDV2 and TRDJ1, with 9 bases that match TRDD3. Germline trimming cut 0 bases from V and 5 bases from J; bases unmatched to any gene: 15. This CDR3 has 18 amino acids. CDR1 and CDR2 from the germline V gene are GEAIGNYY and EKD. Here the CDR3 reads CACDTVQGGYISTDKLIF. CDR3 DNA sequence: TGTGCCTGTGACACCGTTCAAGGGGGATACATATCTACTGATAAACTCATCTTT.

Remarks on this clone: The same CDR3 also results from other DNA sequences found in this sample. The CDR3 reads CACDILLGDTDKLIF. The CDR3 nucleotides read TGTGCCTGTGACATACTACTGGGGGATACCGATAAACTCATCTTT. The rearrangement uses TRDV2 and TRDJ1, with TRDD3 matching 10 bases. In germline, CDR1 is GEAIGNYY, CDR2 EKD. Trimming cost V 2 bases and J 2 bases; bases outside gene matches: 4. This CDR3 contains 15 residues.

On this clone: The protein recorded in TCRdb matches a much larger clone and deviates from this DNA's translation at residue 13, suggesting a read error; the protein here is obtained by translating the DNA. This chain uses TRDV2 with TRDJ1; the match to TRDD3 covers 12 bases. Germline V gene data show CDR1 as GEAIGNYY and CDR2 as EKD. V lost 2 bases to trimming and J lost 1 base; unmatched junction nucleotides: 16. The CDR3 is 20 residues long. CDR3: CACDKVAGGYAVSTTDKLIF. CDR3 in DNA: TGTGCCTGTGACAAGGTTGCTGGGGGATACGCGGTGAGTACCACCGATAAACTCATCTTT.

In the case of this clone: A much larger clone differs from this one at a single base, so this may be a read error. In nucleotides, the CDR3 is TGTGCCTGTGACACCGTGGGAACGGTGGATAAACTCATCTTT. This sequence encodes CACDTVGTVDKLIF. This rearrangement joins TRDV2 to TRDJ1; D not certain. The V gene's germline CDR1 is GEAIGNYY and CDR2 EKD. The V and J ends lost 0 bases and 5 bases respectively, with 12 bases between them. The CDR3 consists of 14 residues.